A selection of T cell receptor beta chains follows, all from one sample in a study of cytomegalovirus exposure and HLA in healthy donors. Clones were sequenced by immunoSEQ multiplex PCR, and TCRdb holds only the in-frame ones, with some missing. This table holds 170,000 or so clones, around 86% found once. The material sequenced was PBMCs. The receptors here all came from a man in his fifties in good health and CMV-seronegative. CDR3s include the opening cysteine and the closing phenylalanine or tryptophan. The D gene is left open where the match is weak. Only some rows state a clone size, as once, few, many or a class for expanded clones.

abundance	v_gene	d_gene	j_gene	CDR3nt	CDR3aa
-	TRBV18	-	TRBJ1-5	TGTGCCAGCTCACCAGGGAGGGTCCCCAGCAATCAGCCCCAGCATTTT	CASSPGRVPSNQPQHF
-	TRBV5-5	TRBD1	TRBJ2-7	TGTGCCAGCAGCCCGGCGCAGGGGGCTTACGAGCAGTACTTC	CASSPAQGAYEQYF
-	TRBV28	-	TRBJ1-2	TGTGCCAGCAGGAAGGACAGATCAGGTGGCTACACCTTC	CASRKDRSGGYTF
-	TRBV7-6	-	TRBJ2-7	TGTGCCAGCAGCTTAGATTCAGCCTACAGCTCCTACGAGCAGTACTTC	CASSLDSAYSSYEQYF
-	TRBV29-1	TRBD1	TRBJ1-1	TGCAGCGCCCACCCGGGACAGGGGCTCAACACTGAAGCTTTCTTT	CSAHPGQGLNTEAFF
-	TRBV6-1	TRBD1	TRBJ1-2	TGTGCCAGCAGTCCCAGGGGGCAAGTCGATGGCTACACCTTC	CASSPRGQVDGYTF
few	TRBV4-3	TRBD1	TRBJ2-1	TGCGCCAGCAGCGGACAGGGGGCGGTGGAGTTCAGTGAGCAGTTCTTC	CASSGQGAVEFSEQFF
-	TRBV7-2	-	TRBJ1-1	TGTGCCAGCAGCTTGGACGGAGGATGGACTGAAGCTTTCTTT	CASSLDGGWTEAFF
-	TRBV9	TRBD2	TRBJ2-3	TGTGCCAGCAGCGCCAACCCCGGGGGGGCAGATACGCAGTATTTT	CASSANPGGADTQYF
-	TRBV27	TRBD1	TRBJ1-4	TGTGCCAGCAGCTTAGCAGGGGGCGGGTTTGAAAAACTGTTTTTT	CASSLAGGGFEKLFF
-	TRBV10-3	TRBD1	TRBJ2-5	TGTGCCATCAGGACAGGGGAGACCCAGTACTTC	CAIRTGETQYF
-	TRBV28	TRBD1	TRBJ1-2	TGTGCCAGCAGTTCCCCAGGGGGGCGAGGCTATGGCTACACCTTC	CASSSPGGRGYGYTF
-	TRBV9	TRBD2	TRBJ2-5	TGTGCCAGCAGCGGCGGGGGGGCCCAAGAGACCCAGTACTTC	CASSGGGAQETQYF
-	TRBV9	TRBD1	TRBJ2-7	TGTGCCAGCAGTACAGGGGGACTCTACGAGCAGTACTTC	CASSTGGLYEQYF
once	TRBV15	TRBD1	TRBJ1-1	TGTGCCACCAGCAGAGGACAGGGGGGGGCTTTCTTT	CATSRGQGGAFF
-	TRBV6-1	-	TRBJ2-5	TGTGCCAGCAGTAGGACTGGAGCGGGGACCCAGTACTTC	CASSRTGAGTQYF
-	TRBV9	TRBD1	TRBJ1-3	TGTGCCAGCAGTTCAGGGGGGTCAGGAAACACCATATATTTT	CASSSGGSGNTIYF
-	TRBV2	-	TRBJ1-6	TGTGCCAGCAGCCGTAGCCTAAGGAGCTCCTATAATTCACCCCTCCACTTT	CASSRSLRSSYNSPLHF
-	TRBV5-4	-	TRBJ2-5	TGTGCCAGCAGCTTGGATCCAGGGATGAGGGAGACCCAGTACTTC	CASSLDPGMRETQYF
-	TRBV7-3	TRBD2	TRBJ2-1	TGTGCCAGCAGCCCAGCAAGCGGGAGAGTCGGCAATGAGCAGTTCTTC	CASSPASGRVGNEQFF
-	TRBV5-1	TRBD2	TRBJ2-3	TGCGCCAGCAGCTTGAATGGACTAGCCACAGATACGCAGTATTTT	CASSLNGLATDTQYF
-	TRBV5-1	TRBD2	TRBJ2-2	TGCGCCAGCAGCTTGCCCAGCGGGAGGGTTGACACCGGGGAGCTGTTTTTT	CASSLPSGRVDTGELFF
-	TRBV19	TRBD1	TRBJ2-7	TGTGCCAGTAGTCACAGGGGACATTCCTACGAGCAGTACTTC	CASSHRGHSYEQYF
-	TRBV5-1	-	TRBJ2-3	TGCGCCAGCAGCTTTAGGGAGGCGGGGGATACGCAGTATTTT	CASSFREAGDTQYF
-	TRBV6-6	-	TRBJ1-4	TGTGCCAGTAGCGGATTGACAGAGAATGAAAAACTGTTTTTT	CASSGLTENEKLFF
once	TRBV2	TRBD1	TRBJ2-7	TGTGCCAGCAGGCGCGAACAGGGGCCCTACGAGCAGTACTTC	CASRREQGPYEQYF
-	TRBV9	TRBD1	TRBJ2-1	TGTGCCAGCAGCCCCCGTACGGGGACAGGGGTCGATGAGCAGTTCTTC	CASSPRTGTGVDEQFF
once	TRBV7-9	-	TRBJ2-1	TGTGCCAGCAGCCAGGCGTCCCCTAAGTACAATGAGCAGTTCTTC	CASSQASPKYNEQFF
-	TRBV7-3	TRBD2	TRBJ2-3	TGTGCCAGCAGTCCTAGTGGACTAGATCCTTATACGCAGTATTTT	CASSPSGLDPYTQYF
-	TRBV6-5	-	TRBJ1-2	TGTGCCAGCAGTTACAAAGGGATCGGAGGCTATGGCTACACCTTC	CASSYKGIGGYGYTF
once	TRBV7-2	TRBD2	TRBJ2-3	TGTGCCAGCAGCTTAGTGGCGGGGGGTTACCCTAGCACAGATACGCAGTATTTT	CASSLVAGGYPSTDTQYF
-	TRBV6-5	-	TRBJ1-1	TGTGCCAGCAGTTACTCGGAGGGGCTCACTGAAGCTTTCTTT	CASSYSEGLTEAFF
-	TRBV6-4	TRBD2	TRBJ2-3	TGTGCCAGCAGTGAACAAGCGGGGGAAGATACGCAGTATTTT	CASSEQAGEDTQYF
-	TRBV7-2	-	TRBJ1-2	TGTGCCAGCAGCTCACCCATGAGGTTCTACACCTTC	CASSSPMRFYTF
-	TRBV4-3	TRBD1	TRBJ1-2	TGCGCCAGCAGGCTGAATGCGGGACAGGGGAGTTATGGCTACACCTTC	CASRLNAGQGSYGYTF
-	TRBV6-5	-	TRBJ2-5	TGTGCCAGCAGGGCGGACGCCGGGGCCCAGTACTTC	CASRADAGAQYF
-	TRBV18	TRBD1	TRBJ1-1	TGTGCCAGCTCACCATTAACAGGGGGCGGGAACACTGAAGCTTTCTTT	CASSPLTGGGNTEAFF
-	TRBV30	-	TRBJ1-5	TGTGCCTGGAGTGTACCAGGGAATCAGCCCCAGCATTTT	CAWSVPGNQPQHF
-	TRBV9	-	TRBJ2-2	TGTGCCAGCAGCGTAGATCACAGTCCAAGCGGGGAGCTGTTTTTT	CASSVDHSPSGELFF
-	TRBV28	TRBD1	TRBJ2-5	TGTGCCAGCAGTGGACAGGGGTTTGAGACCCAGTACTTC	CASSGQGFETQYF
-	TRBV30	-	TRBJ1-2	TGTGCCTGGAGTGTAGGGGGTTCTAACTATGGCTACACCTTC	CAWSVGGSNYGYTF
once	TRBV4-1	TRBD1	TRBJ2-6	TGCGCCAGCAGCCAACAGGGGGCTGCTGGGGCCAACGTCCTGACTTTC	CASSQQGAAGANVLTF
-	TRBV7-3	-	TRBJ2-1	TGTGCCAGCAGCCGCTCAGGTGGGACTCAGGCACATGAGCAGTTCTTC	CASSRSGGTQAHEQFF
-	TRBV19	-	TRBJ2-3	TGTGCCAGTAGCTACCGCGGACAGTCGACAAGCACAGATACGCAGTATTTT	CASSYRGQSTSTDTQYF
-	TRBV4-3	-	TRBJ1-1	TGCGCCAGCAGCCATGCCGACAGATTGAACACTGAAGCTTTCTTT	CASSHADRLNTEAFF
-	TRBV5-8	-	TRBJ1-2	TGTGCCAGCAGTCGACAGTTCTATGGCTACACCTTC	CASSRQFYGYTF
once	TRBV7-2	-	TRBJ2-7	TGTGCCAGCAGCTTAGTCCCAATGTCTAGGTCCGAGCAGTACTTC	CASSLVPMSRSEQYF
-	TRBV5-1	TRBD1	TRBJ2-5	TGCGCCAGCAGCAGTCAGGGGGTTCAAGGGGAGACCCAGTACTTC	CASSSQGVQGETQYF
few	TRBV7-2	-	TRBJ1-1	TGTGCCAGCAGCTTAGTCGGGAACACTGAAGCTTTCTTT	CASSLVGNTEAFF
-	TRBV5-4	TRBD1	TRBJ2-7	TGTGCCAGCAGGCAGATTTGGACAGGGGATGCGTACGAGCAGTACTTC	CASRQIWTGDAYEQYF
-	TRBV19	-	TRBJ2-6	TGTGCCAGTAAGGCAGGGGCAACTGGGGCCAACGTCCTGACTTTC	CASKAGATGANVLTF
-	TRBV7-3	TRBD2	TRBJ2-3	TGTGCCAGCAGCTCTACTAGCGGTGCCACAGATACGCAGTATTTT	CASSSTSGATDTQYF
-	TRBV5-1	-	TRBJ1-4	TGCGCCAGCTCCAGGGCAGGGCAAAATGAAAAACTGTTTTTT	CASSRAGQNEKLFF
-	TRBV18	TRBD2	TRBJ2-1	TGTGCCAGCTCACCACAAAGCGGGGGTGGCAATGAGCAGTTCTTC	CASSPQSGGGNEQFF
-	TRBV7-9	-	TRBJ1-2	TGTGCCAGCAGCAGACAGGTCGACGGCTACACCTTC	CASSRQVDGYTF